Described below is a single TCR beta chain sequence and its context. Its target is not known. The sample belongs to a study of blood T cells in healthy people across ages. Germline values: CDR1 MNHEY, CDR2 SVGAGI. The CDR3 runs to 16 residues. The V gene lost 9 bases and the J gene lost 2 bases, with 20 bases spanning the gap. Primers used in a second PCR of about 7 to 12 cycles were a sample-barcoded 5' primer and a J-beta primer mix. Via MiXCR, TCRdb re-called the 5' RACE reads, giving one row per CDR3 protein. Of more than 1,400,000 distinct CDR3 sequences detected, approximately 38% appear once; the ten largest clones hold 6.5% to 10%. Notes on the study in general: Older age went with lower TCR beta diversity per million T cells, in a roughly linear way. Possibly confounding the expanded clonotype changes was the fact that donor CMV status was unknown.

V is TRBV6-5 and J is TRBJ2-1, with D possibly being TRBD2 (6 bases). This TCR came from a young woman in good health. The sample consisted of blood. CDR3 sequence (DNA): TGTGCCAGTAGCTCCCCCGGGACTGAAGCCTACAATGAGCAGTTCTTC. Translation: CASSSPGTEAYNEQFF.